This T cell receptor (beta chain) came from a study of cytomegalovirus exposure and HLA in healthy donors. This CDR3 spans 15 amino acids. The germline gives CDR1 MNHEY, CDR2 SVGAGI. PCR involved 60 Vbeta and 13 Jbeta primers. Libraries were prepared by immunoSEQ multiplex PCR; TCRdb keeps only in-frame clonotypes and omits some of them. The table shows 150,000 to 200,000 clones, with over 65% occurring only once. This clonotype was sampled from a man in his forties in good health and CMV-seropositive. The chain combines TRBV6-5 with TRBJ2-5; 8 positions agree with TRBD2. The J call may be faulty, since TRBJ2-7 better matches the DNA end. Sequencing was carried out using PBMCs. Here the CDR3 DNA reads TGTGCCAGCAGTAATCGGGGGGGCCGTCCCTACGAGCAGTACTTC. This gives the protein CASSNRGGRPYEQYF.